The rows below give T cell receptor beta chains drawn from one sample of a study of vaccination and CD4 T cells after COVID-19. These receptors have no known antigen. TCRdb redid the calling of the PCR reads with MiXCR, one entry per CDR3 protein. The table has roughly 16,000 distinct CDR3 sequences, 50% seen once; the top ten hold about an eighth. The sequenced sample was CD4+ T cells from blood, cultured in vitro. These receptors all stem from a human donor who had recovered from COVID-19. The CDR3 runs from the conserved cysteine through the conserved F or W. A D gene is named only where the DNA matches it firmly. Size is omitted from some rows. Given values are once, few, many or a class for expanded clones.

TRBJ2-2	few	.	TRBV7-2	TGTGCCAGCAGCTTAGGAGGGGGGAGTGACGGGGAGCTGTTTTTT	CASSLGGGSDGELFF
TRBJ1-1	.	.	TRBV19	TGTGCCAGTAGGCGGGGGTTTAGAAACACTGAAGCTTTCTTT	CASRRGFRNTEAFF
TRBJ2-6	once	.	TRBV20-1	TGCAGTGCTAGAGACTCCCGACTGGTCGGGGGGGCCAACGTCCTGACTTTC	CSARDSRLVGGANVLTF
TRBJ1-2	few	.	TRBV19	TGTGCCAGTAGTGGACCGACAGGCTATGGCTACACCTTC	CASSGPTGYGYTF
TRBJ1-5	few	.	TRBV15	TGTGCCACCAGCAGAGGGGGGGAGGTGAAGCCCCAGCATTTT	CATSRGGEVKPQHF
TRBJ2-7	.	TRBD1	TRBV6-1	TGTGCCAGCACTCTAATCGGGACAGGGGGTTCCGAGCAGTACTTC	CASTLIGTGGSEQYF
TRBJ1-5	.	TRBD1	TRBV19	TGTGCCAGTAGCGCAACTGGGACAGGGAAGAATCAGCCCCAGCATTTT	CASSATGTGKNQPQHF
TRBJ2-2	few	TRBD1	TRBV19	TGTGCCAGTCGACAGGGGGCAGCGGACACCGGGGAGCTGTTTTTT	CASRQGAADTGELFF
TRBJ2-5	.	TRBD2	TRBV7-9	TGTGCCAGCAGCCCAGCGGGGCTAGGGGACCAGTACTTC	CASSPAGLGDQYF
TRBJ2-7	.	TRBD2	TRBV6-1	TGTGCCAGCAGTGAAGGATCCGGGACTAGCGGAGGGGAGCAGTACTTC	CASSEGSGTSGGEQYF
TRBJ1-1	.	TRBD1	TRBV5-1	TGCGCCAGCAGCTACCAGGGAGCAGGGGGAGGTACTGAAGCTTTCTTT	CASSYQGAGGGTEAFF
TRBJ2-3	once	TRBD2	TRBV25-1	TGTGCCAGCCCAACTAGCGGGATAACAGATACGCAGTATTTT	CASPTSGITDTQYF
TRBJ2-5	.	TRBD2	TRBV7-6	TGTGCCAGCAGCTTCGGACTAGCGGGGGGGGCTCACCAAGAGACCCAGTACTTC	CASSFGLAGGAHQETQYF
TRBJ1-2	.	.	TRBV6-1	TGTGCCAGCAGTGAAGTGAGGGGAGCTAACTATGGCTACACCTTC	CASSEVRGANYGYTF
TRBJ1-2	.	.	TRBV2	TGTGCCAGCAGTGAGTCTAAGAACTATGGCTACACCTTC	CASSESKNYGYTF
TRBJ2-3	.	.	TRBV5-8	TGTGCCAGCAGCCAAGTGAGGGGCTCTGGCACAGATACGCAGTATTTT	CASSQVRGSGTDTQYF
TRBJ1-6	.	.	TRBV12-3/TRBV12-4	TGTGCCAGCAGTTCCCACCGAGGACAGTATAATTCACCCCTCCACTTT	CASSSHRGQYNSPLHF
TRBJ1-1	few	TRBD1	TRBV25-1	TGTGCCAGCAGTGTCCACGGGACAGGTGTGGTGAACACTGAAGCTTTCTTT	CASSVHGTGVVNTEAFF
TRBJ1-1	.	.	TRBV2	TGTGCCAGCAGTGAGTCTATGGGGGCAACTGAAGCTTTCTTT	CASSESMGATEAFF
TRBJ1-2	.	TRBD1	TRBV5-4	TGTGCCAGCAGCCGAAGGGACAGTTGGGGCTACACCTTC	CASSRRDSWGYTF
TRBJ1-2	.	TRBD1	TRBV19	TGTGCCAGCACAGGGGGGAGTAACTATGGCTACACCTTC	CASTGGSNYGYTF
TRBJ1-1	few	.	TRBV6-2/TRBV6-3	TGTGCCAGCAGTTACTACGGGAGCAACACTGAAGCTTTCTTT	CASSYYGSNTEAFF
TRBJ1-1	few	.	TRBV7-8	TGTGCCAGCAGCCCTTGGGGGGGGGCGAACACTGAAGCTTTCTTT	CASSPWGGANTEAFF
TRBJ1-2	.	.	TRBV10-3	TGTGCCATCAGTGAGACCGATATCCCATCGGAGGGCTACACCTTC	CAISETDIPSEGYTF
TRBJ1-5	few	.	TRBV20-1	TGCAGTGCTAGGGGTCCGGGAGGGCAGCCCCAGCATTTT	CSARGPGGQPQHF
TRBJ1-1	.	.	TRBV12-5	TGTGCTAGTGTAAAAGGGGCGGAGAACACTGAAGCTTTCTTT	CASVKGAENTEAFF
TRBJ2-1	.	TRBD2	TRBV19	TGTGCCAGTAGTATTCTGGAAACGGGAGGGGTTGAGCAGTTCTTC	CASSILETGGVEQFF
TRBJ1-6	.	.	TRBV6-5	TGTGCCAGCAGTTACTCCACAGGTTTCAATTCACCCCTCCACTTT	CASSYSTGFNSPLHF
TRBJ1-1	few	.	TRBV11-1	TGTGCCAGCAGCTTTTGGGGCAGAGAAGCTTTCTTT	CASSFWGREAFF
TRBJ2-1	.	TRBD1	TRBV27	TGTGCCAGCAGTAGAGGACAGGGTCGCAATGAGCAGTTCTTC	CASSRGQGRNEQFF
TRBJ1-5	.	TRBD1	TRBV7-8	TGTGCCAGCAGCTTTCGTCGGGACAGTGTTTATGCTCAGCCCCAGCATTTT	CASSFRRDSVYAQPQHF
TRBJ1-1	.	.	TRBV18	TGTGCCAGCTCACCGACGGCAGTGAACACTGAAGCTTTCTTT	CASSPTAVNTEAFF
TRBJ2-7	once	.	TRBV6-1	TGTGCCAGCGGAAGAGAGCCGGGCCGGACCTACGAGCAGTACTTC	CASGREPGRTYEQYF
TRBJ1-5	.	.	TRBV6-5	TGTGCCAGCAGTTATGTGGACAGCAATCAGCCCCAGCATTTT	CASSYVDSNQPQHF
TRBJ1-1	few	.	TRBV20-1	TGCAGTGCTAGAGGGACTACAGGTTTATATGGAGCTTTCTTT	CSARGTTGLYGAFF
TRBJ1-1	.	.	TRBV27	TGTGCCAGCAGTTTTCCCGATTACACTGAAGCTTTCTTT	CASSFPDYTEAFF
TRBJ2-7	few	TRBD2	TRBV6-5	TGTGCCAGCAGTTCCGGGAGGTCCTACGAGCAGTACTTC	CASSSGRSYEQYF
TRBJ2-7	.	.	TRBV6-1	TGTGCCAGCAGTGATGGGCAGGGGCTGGGGATTTACGAGCAGTACTTC	CASSDGQGLGIYEQYF
TRBJ2-2	few	TRBD2	TRBV27	TGTGCCAGCAGTTTATTTCCGGGGGGGAACACCGGGGAGCTGTTTTTT	CASSLFPGGNTGELFF
TRBJ1-1	.	.	TRBV6-1	TGTGCCAGCAGCCGGGGGGAGGCGAACACTGAAGCTTTCTTT	CASSRGEANTEAFF
TRBJ2-1	.	TRBD2	TRBV7-3	TGTGCCAGCAGCTTAAGCGGGAGCGTGGATGAGCAGTTCTTC	CASSLSGSVDEQFF
TRBJ1-6	.	.	TRBV20-1	TGCAGTGCTAGAGGGGAGTCGGATTTGGAATCACCCCTCCACTTT	CSARGESDLESPLHF
TRBJ1-5	.	.	TRBV12-3/TRBV12-4	TGTGCCAGCAGTTGGAAGGGCCTGAGCAATCAGCCCCAGCATTTT	CASSWKGLSNQPQHF
TRBJ2-7	.	.	TRBV2	TGTGCCAGCAATCGCGCGGATCCGTCCTACGAGCAGTACTTC	CASNRADPSYEQYF
TRBJ2-2	.	.	TRBV6-1	TGTGCCAGCAGTGGGACGGTTACCAATTCCGGGGAGCTGTTTTTT	CASSGTVTNSGELFF
TRBJ2-6	.	TRBD1	TRBV6-2/TRBV6-3	TGTGCCAGCAGCCGACAGGGTGGGGCCAACGTCCTGACTTTC	CASSRQGGANVLTF
TRBJ1-2	few	.	TRBV6-1	TGTGCCAGCAGTCCACCCGGGGAGAGTTATAGGGGCTACACCTTC	CASSPPGESYRGYTF
TRBJ2-1	.	TRBD1	TRBV20-1	TGCAGTGCTGGAGGGACAGGGGGACCTGAGCAGTTCTTC	CSAGGTGGPEQFF
TRBJ1-1	.	.	TRBV6-2/TRBV6-3	TGTGCCAGCAGACCAATACAGGGTTTGAGGGACATGAACACTGAAGCTTTCTTT	CASRPIQGLRDMNTEAFF
TRBJ2-2	.	.	TRBV19	TGTGCCAGTAGTATCCCCAGGACGAACACCGGGGAGCTGTTTTTT	CASSIPRTNTGELFF
TRBJ1-2	.	.	TRBV20-1	TGCAGTGCCACGGGGGGGACGTCGGCGGGGAACTATGGCTACACCTTC	CSATGGTSAGNYGYTF
TRBJ1-2	.	.	TRBV21-1	TGTGCCAGCAGCAAAGTCGGTAGGGGGGGATGCTATGGCTACACCTTC	CASSKVGRGGCYGYTF